Presented here are 20 T cell receptor beta chains from one specimen sequenced in a study of blood T cell repertoires in COVID-19. TCRdb's table, derived via immunoSEQ multiplex PCR, lists solely in-frame clones and lacks some. The sample holds more than 350,000 clones, about 88% seen once. Sequenced sample: PBMCs or T cells enriched from blood (not recorded which). The receptors shown here come from a young woman who had been exposed to COVID-19.

This clone was observed at least ten times. The chain combines TRBV7-8 with TRBJ1-4; 9 bases are a match to TRBD1. This CDR3 has 15 amino acids. V dropped 2 bases and J dropped 8; count of bases not matched to a gene: 6. Germline V gene lookup returns CDR1 SGHVS and CDR2 FQNEAQ. The CDR3 spells CASSLRRTGDEKLFF. CDR3 nucleotides: TGTGCCAGCAGCTTACGTCGGACAGGGGACGAAAAACTGTTTTTT. Using reference TRBV7-8 and TRBJ1-4 for the parts outside the CDR3, the full variable domain is GAGVSQSPRYKVAKRGQDVALRCDPISGHVSLFWYQQALGQGPEFLTYFQNEAQLDKSGLPSDRFFAERPEGSVSTLKIQRTQQEDSAVYLCASSLRRTGDEKLFFGSGTQLSVL.

The V gene is TRBV13, the J gene TRBJ2-1; TRBD2 matches at 10 bases. Trimming removed 4 bases from V and 11 bases from J; junction bases left unmatched: 14. The CDR3 loop spans 16 amino acids. Germline CDR1 is PRHDT and CDR2 is FYEKMQ (reference sequence). The CDR3 DNA sequence: TGTGCCAGCAGCTCGCCTAATAGCGGGAGGATCCCCAAGCAGTTCTTC. This codes for CASSSPNSGRIPKQFF.

The gene calls are TRBV7-9 and TRBJ1-2; the match to TRBD1 covers 8 bases. Per germline, CDR1 SEHNR and CDR2 FQNEAQ (reference sequence). V shed 4 bases and J 5 bases; nucleotides not matched to a gene: 9. The CDR3 loop spans 15 amino acids. In DNA, the CDR3 is TGTGCCAGCAGCTCTGGGACAGGATCACTTTATGGCTACACCTTC. The encoded protein is CASSSGTGSLYGYTF.

V is TRBV6-5 and J is TRBJ2-1, with 12 bases lining up with TRBD2. This CDR3 is 15 amino acids long. Germline V lookup: CDR1 MNHEY, CDR2 SVGAGI. V was pared by 5 bases and J by 7 bases, with 6 bases of the junction left unmatched. CDR3: CASSHLAGGPNEQFF. CDR3 in DNA: TGTGCCAGCAGTCACCTAGCGGGAGGGCCGAATGAGCAGTTCTTC.

This chain joins TRBV28 and TRBJ2-7; 14 bases align to TRBD2. The CDR3 sequence is 15 residues long. The ends lost 8 bases at V and 3 bases at J; junction bases unmatched: 6. From germline, CDR1 is MDHEN and CDR2 SYDVKM. CDR3 sequence reads: CASGPGTSGSYEQYF. Written as DNA, the CDR3 is TGTGCCAGCGGCCCGGGGACTAGCGGGAGCTACGAGCAGTACTTC.

This clone has only one observation. The rearrangement joins TRBV7-9 to TRBJ1-1; 10 nucleotides align to TRBD1. V dropped 5 bases and J dropped 0; count of bases not matched to a gene: 9. CDR3 length equals 17 residues. CDR1 is SEHNR, CDR2 FQNEAQ, per germline (reference sequence). The CDR3 is CASSLFGGQGLNTEAFF. CDR3 nucleotides: TGTGCCAGCAGCCTATTTGGGGGACAGGGGCTGAACACTGAAGCTTTCTTT.

The CDR3 sequence is CASSHTSGGPSGANVLTF. CDR3 nucleotides: TGTGCCAGCAGCCATACTAGCGGGGGCCCCTCTGGGGCCAACGTCCTGACTTTC. This chain connects TRBV3-1 (or the pseudogene TRBV3-2) to TRBJ2-6; TRBD2 aligns across 11 bases. From germline, CDR1 is LGHDT and CDR2 YNNKEL (reference sequence). J gave up 0 bases and V 3 bases, and 4 bases lay outside the gene matches. CDR3 length: 18 residues.

This clone was found once. The gene calls are TRBV12-3 or TRBV12-4 and TRBJ1-1; tentative D call: TRBD1 (5 bases). The CDR3 loop spans 13 amino acids. Trimming pared 7 bases from V and 4 bases from J, leaving 13 bases between. The CDR3 sequence: CASIKQGITEAFF. In DNA form, the CDR3 reads TGTGCCAGCATTAAGCAGGGTATCACTGAAGCTTTCTTT.

The genes are TRBV5-4 and TRBJ2-5; TRBD1 aligns across 7 bases. Trimming cost V 0 bases and J 1 base; bases outside gene matches: 0. This CDR3 has 14 residues. Germline lookup yields CDR1 SGHNT and CDR2 YYREEE (reference sequence). The CDR3, as DNA: TGTGCCAGCAGCTTGGGGGACAGCCAAGAGACCCAGTACTTC. As protein: CASSLGDSQETQYF. Together with reference TRBV5-4 and TRBJ2-5, the CDR3 gives the full variable domain: ETGVTQSPTHLIKTRGQQVTLRCSSQSGHNTVSWYQQALGQGPQFIFQYYREEENGRGNFPPRFSGLQFPNYSSELNVNALELDDSALYLCASSLGDSQETQYFGPGTRLLVL.

The V gene is TRBV7-2, the J gene TRBJ1-1; D is ambiguous. The CDR3 is 15 residues long. The V gene lost 1 base and the J gene lost 6 bases, with 15 bases spanning the gap. Germline CDR1 and CDR2: SGHTA and FQGNSA. The CDR3 protein is CASSLEYSSSAEAFF. CDR3 bases: TGTGCCAGCAGCTTAGAGTACAGCTCTAGCGCTGAAGCTTTCTTT.

About this clone itself: This specimen includes other DNA sequences encoding the same CDR3. The chain uses TRBV7-9 and TRBJ1-6, with D tentatively TRBD1 (5 bases). The CDR3 extends over 15 amino acids. CDR1 is SEHNR and CDR2 is FQNEAQ in the germline V gene (reference sequence). V was clipped by 1 base and J by 3 bases, with 7 bases between them. CDR3 residues: CASSLGDSYNSPLHF. DNA of the CDR3: TGTGCCAGCAGCTTAGGCGACAGCTATAATTCACCCCTCCACTTT.

This clone has just one count. The CDR3 region has the DNA TGTGCCAGCTCACGGGGACAGGGGGCACCTGAAGCTTTCTTT. Translating it yields CASSRGQGAPEAFF. J is TRBJ1-1 and V is TRBV18; 12 positions agree with TRBD1. This CDR3 comprises 14 residues. The ends lost 4 bases at V and 6 bases at J; junction bases unmatched: 3. Looked up from germline, CDR1 is KGHSH and CDR2 is LQKENI.

This sequence joins TRBV9 and TRBJ2-3; the match to TRBD1 covers 7 bases. The J segment lost 0 bases and the V segment lost 0 bases, leaving 10 bases of the junction unmatched. The CDR3 spans 18 residues. Germline lookup yields CDR1 SGDLS and CDR2 YYNGEE. Here the CDR3 DNA reads TGTGCCAGCAGCGTAGGTGAGACAGGGTCCTTTAGCACAGATACGCAGTATTTT. Its translation: CASSVGETGSFSTDTQYF.

This clone was counted once. The rearrangement uses TRBV7-2 and TRBJ2-7; TRBD2 is a possible D gene (6 bases). Trimming removed 4 bases from V and 2 bases from J, with 18 bases in between. Germline CDR1 reads SGHTA; CDR2 reads FQGNSA. CDR3 size: 16 residues. CDR3 loop: CASSSRAGSGAYEQYF. The CDR3 DNA follows: TGTGCCAGCAGCTCTAGAGCCGGGAGTGGGGCCTACGAGCAGTACTTC.

The V and J genes are TRBV19 and TRBJ1-2; 7 bases are a match to TRBD1. The V segment lost 0 bases and the J segment 5 bases; nucleotides outside the gene matches: 12. Germline lookup yields CDR1 LNHDA and CDR2 SQIVND (reference sequence). CDR3 length: 17 residues. The CDR3 loop is CASSIESGTALWYGYTF. The CDR3 nucleotides are TGTGCCAGTAGTATAGAATCCGGGACAGCGCTATGGTATGGCTACACCTTC.

The gene calls are TRBV6-2 or TRBV6-3 and TRBJ2-1; TRBD2 is a possible D gene (6 bases). Trimming removed 2 bases at V and 6 bases at J, with 17 bases between. CDR3 length: 16 amino acids. Germline loops: CDR1 MNHEY, CDR2 SVGEGT. In DNA, the CDR3 is TGTGCCAGCAGTTACGGCGCTAGCGTTAAGGGCAATGAGCAGTTCTTC. This translates into CASSYGASVKGNEQFF.

The chain links TRBV19 to TRBJ1-5; maybe TRBD1 (5 bases). This CDR3 has 17 amino acids. V was cut by 3 bases and J by 1 base, with 16 bases left in between. Germline V gene sequence: CDR1 LNHDA, CDR2 SQIVND (reference sequence). CDR3 sequence: CASSIPWGGMSNQPQHF. The CDR3 bases are TGTGCCAGTAGTATCCCATGGGGGGGAATGAGCAATCAGCCCCAGCATTTT.

This sequence joins TRBV9 and TRBJ1-6; 11 bases map to TRBD1. The ends lost 3 bases at V and 1 base at J; junction bases unmatched: 3. The germline gives CDR1 SGDLS, CDR2 YYNGEE. This CDR3 is built from 17 residues. The CDR3 loop is CASSGTGGDSYNSPLHF. CDR3 coding DNA: TGTGCCAGCAGCGGGACAGGGGGCGATTCCTATAATTCACCCCTCCACTTT. The complete variable domain, with remaining parts taken from reference TRBV9 and TRBJ1-6, reads DSGVTQTPKHLITATGQRVTLRCSPRSGDLSVYWYQQSLDQGLQFLIQYYNGEERAKGNILERFSAQQFPDLHSELNLSSLELGDSALYFCASSGTGGDSYNSPLHFGNGTRLTVT.

The chain uses TRBV24-1 and TRBJ2-1; 8 positions agree with TRBD2. This CDR3 has 14 residues. Trimming took 9 bases from V and 3 from J; bases not matched to a gene: 6. Germline loops: CDR1 KGHDR, CDR2 SFDVKD. The CDR3 is CATAGLASYNEQFF. As DNA, the CDR3 is TGTGCCACCGCCGGACTAGCAAGCTACAATGAGCAGTTCTTC.

The gene calls are TRBV28 and TRBJ1-5; D gene unclear. CDR3 length equals 12 residues. From germline, CDR1 is MDHEN and CDR2 SYDVKM. Deletions cut 7 bases from V and 3 bases from J, with 7 bases between. The CDR3, as DNA: TGTGCCAGCACTACGAACAATCAGCCCCAGCATTTT. It codes for CASTTNNQPQHF.